This paragraph covers one T cell receptor beta chain sequence. The antigen is undetermined. This sample stems from a study of T-cell memory formation after mild COVID-19. As for the study in general: There were largely donor-specific TCR clusters. Study results and limitations: CD8+ contracting clones occupied EMRA, while CD4+ ones occupied mainly CM and EM.

The CDR3 is 13 amino acids. Trimming shortened V by 0 bases and J by 7 bases, and 11 bases separated the two germline ends. Germline CDR1 SGHRS, CDR2 YFSETQ. TCRdb reprocessed the 5' RACE reads with MiXCR, giving one entry per CDR3 protein. This table has roughly 170,000 distinct CDR3 sequences, 20% to 25% appearing once. Sequenced material: PBMCs or a T cell subset sorted from them (not recorded which). The V gene is TRBV5-1, the J gene TRBJ2-7; tentative D call: TRBD2 (5 bases). This sequence originates from an adult woman who had mild COVID-19 (a few samples of this study predate the infection). Cell type and time point are not known. As DNA, the CDR3 is TGCGCCAGCAGCTTGGGGATCGGGGAGGAGCAGTACTTC. As protein: CASSLGIGEEQYF. Full variable domain (missing parts from reference TRBV5-1 and TRBJ2-7): KAGVTQTPRYLIKTRGQQVTLSCSPISGHRSVSWYQQTPGQGLQFLFEYFSETQRNKGNFPGRFSGRQFSNSRSEMNVSTLELGDSALYLCASSLGIGEEQYFGPGTRLTVT.